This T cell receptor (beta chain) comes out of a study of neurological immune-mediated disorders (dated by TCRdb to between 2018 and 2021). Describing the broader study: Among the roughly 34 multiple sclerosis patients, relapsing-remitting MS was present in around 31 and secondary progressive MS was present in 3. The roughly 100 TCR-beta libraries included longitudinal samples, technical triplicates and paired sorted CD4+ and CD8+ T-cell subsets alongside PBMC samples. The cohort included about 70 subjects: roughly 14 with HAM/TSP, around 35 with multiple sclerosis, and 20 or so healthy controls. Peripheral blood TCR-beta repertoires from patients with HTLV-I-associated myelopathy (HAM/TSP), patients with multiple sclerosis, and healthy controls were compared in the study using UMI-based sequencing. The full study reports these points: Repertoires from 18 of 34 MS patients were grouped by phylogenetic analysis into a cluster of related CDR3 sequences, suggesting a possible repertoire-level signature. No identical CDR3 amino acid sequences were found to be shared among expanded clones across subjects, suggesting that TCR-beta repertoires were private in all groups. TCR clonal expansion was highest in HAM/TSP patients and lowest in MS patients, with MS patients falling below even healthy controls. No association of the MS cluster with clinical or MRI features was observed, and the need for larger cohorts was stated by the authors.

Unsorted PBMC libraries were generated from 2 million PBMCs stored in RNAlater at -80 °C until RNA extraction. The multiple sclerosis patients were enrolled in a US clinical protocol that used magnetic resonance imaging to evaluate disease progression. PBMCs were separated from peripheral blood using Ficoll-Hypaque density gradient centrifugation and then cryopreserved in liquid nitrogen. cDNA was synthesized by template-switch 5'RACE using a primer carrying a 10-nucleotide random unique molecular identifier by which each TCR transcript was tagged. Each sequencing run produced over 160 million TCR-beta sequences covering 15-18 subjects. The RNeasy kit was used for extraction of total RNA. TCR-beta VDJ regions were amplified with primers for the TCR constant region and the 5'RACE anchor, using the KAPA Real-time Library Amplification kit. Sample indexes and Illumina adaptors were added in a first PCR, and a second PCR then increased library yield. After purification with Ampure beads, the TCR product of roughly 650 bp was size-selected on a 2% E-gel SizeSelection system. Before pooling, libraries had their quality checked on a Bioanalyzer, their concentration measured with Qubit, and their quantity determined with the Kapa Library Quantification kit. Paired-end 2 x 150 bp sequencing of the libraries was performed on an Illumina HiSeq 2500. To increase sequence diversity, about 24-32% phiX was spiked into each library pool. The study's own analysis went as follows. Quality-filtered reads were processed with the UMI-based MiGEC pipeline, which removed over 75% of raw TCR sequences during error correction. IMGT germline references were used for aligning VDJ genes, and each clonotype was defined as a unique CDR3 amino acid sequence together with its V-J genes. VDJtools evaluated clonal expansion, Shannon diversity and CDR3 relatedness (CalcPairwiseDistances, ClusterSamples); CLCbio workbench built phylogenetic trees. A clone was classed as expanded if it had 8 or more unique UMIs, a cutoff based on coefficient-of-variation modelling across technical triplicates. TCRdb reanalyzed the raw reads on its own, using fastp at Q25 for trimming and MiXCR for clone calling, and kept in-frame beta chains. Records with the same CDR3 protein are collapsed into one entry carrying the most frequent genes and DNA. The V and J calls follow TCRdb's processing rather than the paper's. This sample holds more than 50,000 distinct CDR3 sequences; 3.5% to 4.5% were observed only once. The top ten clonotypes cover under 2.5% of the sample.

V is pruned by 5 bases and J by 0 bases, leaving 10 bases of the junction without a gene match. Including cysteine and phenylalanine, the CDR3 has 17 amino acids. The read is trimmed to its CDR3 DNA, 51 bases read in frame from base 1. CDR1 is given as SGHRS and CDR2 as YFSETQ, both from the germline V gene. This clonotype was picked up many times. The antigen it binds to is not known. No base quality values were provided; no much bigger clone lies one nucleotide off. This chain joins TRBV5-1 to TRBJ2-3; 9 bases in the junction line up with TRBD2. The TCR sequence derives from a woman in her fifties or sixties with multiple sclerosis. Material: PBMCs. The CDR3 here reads CASRARREGLSTDTQYF. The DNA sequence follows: TGCGCCAGCAGAGCAAGGCGGGAGGGCCTCAGCACAGATACGCAGTATTTT.